These 3 T cell receptor beta chains were sequenced from one sample in a study of human T cells and chemical hapten exposure. Time point of the sample: pre-sensitization, week 0. Treatment noted: therapeutic diphenylcyclopropenone sensitization with weekly scalp DPC. MiXCR, run by TCRdb on the RACE reads, gives a single entry per CDR3 protein. The data show 95,000 to 150,000 distinct CDR3 sequences, approximately 13% seen once. The sample here was whole blood, taken in connection with sensitization to the hapten diphenylcyclopropenone (DPC). The receptors derive from a woman between 18 and 29 years old with alopecia areata. Some clones in this sample may be carry-over from other donors' samples.

This clonotype was seen many times. This chain uses TRBV3-1 with TRBJ2-7, with 11 positions matching TRBD2. Per the germline V gene, CDR1 is LGHDT and CDR2 is YNNKEL (reference sequence). The CDR3 has 14 residues. Trimming cost V 3 bases and J 4 bases; bases outside gene matches: 2. CDR3 sequence (DNA): TGTGCCAGCAGCCACAGACTAGCGGGGTACGAGCAGTACTTC. Residues: CASSHRLAGYEQYF.

This clonotype came up a few times. The rearrangement links TRBV4-3 to TRBJ2-1; D perhaps matches TRBD2 (5 bases). The CDR3 has 16 amino acids. V lost 3 bases, J lost 2 bases, and 14 bases lay in between. The germline CDR1 and CDR2 sequences are LGHNA and YSLEER. The CDR3 sequence: CASSQAGLGTYNEQFF. The CDR3 DNA is TGCGCCAGCAGCCAGGCGGGCCTAGGAACCTACAATGAGCAGTTCTTC.

The chain links TRBV7-9 to TRBJ2-1; D not resolved. The CDR3 extends over 18 amino acids. Trimming left V 4 bases short and J 8 bases short, with 27 bases between. In germline, CDR1 is SEHNR, CDR2 FQNEAQ (reference sequence). CDR3 sequence: CASSWPSRARLVIDEQFF. The CDR3 DNA reads TGTGCCAGCAGCTGGCCCAGTCGTGCAAGGCTGGTAATCGATGAGCAGTTCTTC.